Below, 5 T cell receptor beta chains from the same sample are listed, as sequenced in a study of TIL therapy for anti-PD-1-resistant metastatic lung cancer. Sequencing used immunoSEQ v3. Sequencing used immunoSEQ multiplex PCR; TCRdb keeps in-frame clones, though not all of them. The data contain over 10,000 clones, roughly two thirds of them singletons. Noted time point: pre-treatment sample, taken before nivolumab and TIL therapy. Tumor tissue came from excised metastases, mostly pleural nodules or supraclavicular lymph nodes. The sample here was tumor tissue, taken at baseline. Receptors were obtained from a woman between 30 and 80 years old with non-small cell lung cancer.

This rearrangement joins TRBV7-9 to TRBJ1-2, with D unresolved. CDR1 is SEHNR, CDR2 FQNEAQ, per germline (reference sequence). CDR3 length: 15 residues. V dropped 5 bases and J dropped 8 bases, with 21 bases sitting between them. CDR3 DNA sequence: TGTGCCAGCAGCCTTCCCCCGGGGTGGGGTCGCGGCTACACCTTC. This codes for CASSLPPGWGRGYTF.

The gene calls are TRBV15 and TRBJ2-1; possibly TRBD2 for D (6 bases). V shed 8 bases and J shed 0 bases, with 14 bases lying between them. The CDR3 runs 15 residues. The germline CDR1 and CDR2 sequences are LNHNV and YYDKDF (reference sequence). The CDR3 is CATSGGKTSYNEQFF. Written as DNA, the CDR3 is TGTGCCACCTCGGGCGGGAAAACCTCCTACAATGAGCAGTTCTTC.

By its share, this clone is medium-sized (0.01 to 0.1%). The V gene is TRBV6-5, the J gene TRBJ1-5, with D unresolved. CDR1 and CDR2 from the germline V gene are MNHEY and SVGAGI. This CDR3 is built from 14 residues. V was trimmed by 5 bases and J by 9 bases, leaving 17 bases between them. The CDR3 reads CASSASDVSRPQHF. CDR3 DNA sequence: TGTGCCAGCAGTGCTTCAGATGTCTCGAGGCCCCAGCATTTT.

The chain employs TRBV11-2 and TRBJ2-7; no reliable D call. Germline CDR1 SGHAT, CDR2 FQNNGV. V dropped 1 base and J dropped 3 bases, with 4 bases sitting between them. The CDR3 totals 12 residues. CDR3 sequence: CASSLALYEQYF. CDR3 nucleotides: TGTGCCAGCAGCTTAGCACTCTACGAGCAGTACTTC.

This clone turned up a few times. This sequence joins TRBV18 and TRBJ2-7; 12 bases are a match to TRBD1. Germline CDR1 is KGHSH and CDR2 is LQKENI. The CDR3 spans 16 residues. With 0 bases clipped from V and 4 bases from J, the junction kept 4 bases outside the gene matches. CDR3 bases: TGTGCCAGCTCACCACCAGGGACAGGGGGCGGATACGAGCAGTACTTC. This sequence encodes CASSPPGTGGGYEQYF.